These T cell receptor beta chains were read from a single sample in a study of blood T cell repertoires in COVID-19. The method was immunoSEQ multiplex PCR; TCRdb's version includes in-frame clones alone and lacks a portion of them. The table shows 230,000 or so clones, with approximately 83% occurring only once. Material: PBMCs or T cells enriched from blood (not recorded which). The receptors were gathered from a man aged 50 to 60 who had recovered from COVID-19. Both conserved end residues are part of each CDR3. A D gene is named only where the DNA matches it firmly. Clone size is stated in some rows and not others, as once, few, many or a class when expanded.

CASSSAGSPMYNSPLHF,TGTGCCAGCTCCTCGGCGGGGAGCCCTATGTATAATTCACCCCTCCACTTT,TRBJ1-6,TRBV7-2,-,-
CASSPDRGRTYGYTF,TGTGCCAGTAGTCCCGACAGGGGGCGCACCTATGGCTACACCTTC,TRBJ1-2,TRBV19,TRBD1,-
CASTSLGPEYIGKNTEAFF,TGTGCCAGCACCTCCTTAGGACCGGAATATATCGGGAAGAACACTGAAGCTTTCTTT,TRBJ1-1,TRBV16,-,-
CSVLTGTGGEKLFF,TGCAGCGTGCTGACCGGGACAGGGGGTGAAAAACTGTTTTTT,TRBJ1-4,TRBV29-1,TRBD1,-
CAWSVRGPGGTQYF,TGTGCCTGGAGTGTAAGGGGGCCAGGGGGGACCCAGTACTTC,TRBJ2-5,TRBV30,TRBD1,-
CASSKQLTGSSPNGYTF,TGTGCCAGCAGCAAACAACTGACAGGGAGCTCCCCTAATGGCTACACCTTC,TRBJ1-2,TRBV21-1,-,-
CASSPGGGGEAFF,TGTGCCAGCAGCCCCGGGGGGGGAGGTGAAGCTTTCTTT,TRBJ1-1,TRBV7-2,-,-
CASSLLGLADTDTQYF,TGTGCCAGCAGCCTCTTGGGACTAGCGGACACAGATACGCAGTATTTT,TRBJ2-3,TRBV9,TRBD2,many
CASGLVSGDTQYF,TGTGCTAGTGGTTTGGTATCCGGGGATACGCAGTATTTT,TRBJ2-3,TRBV12-5,-,-
CASSGSESYEQYF,TGTGCCAGCAGTGGGAGTGAGTCCTACGAGCAGTACTTC,TRBJ2-7,TRBV6-4,-,-
CASSPLLIQGMGQPQHF,TGTGCCAGCAGTCCCCTTCTAATACAGGGGATGGGTCAGCCCCAGCATTTT,TRBJ1-5,TRBV6-6,TRBD1,-
CASGPPRTGQETQYF,TGTGCTAGTGGTCCACCCCGGACAGGACAAGAGACCCAGTACTTC,TRBJ2-5,TRBV12-5,TRBD1,-
CASSYSIEDGANYGYTF,TGTGCCAGCAGCTACAGTATAGAGGACGGGGCTAACTATGGCTACACCTTC,TRBJ1-2,TRBV7-6,-,-
CASSGQGSGNTIYF,TGTGCCAGCAGCGGACAGGGTTCTGGAAACACCATATATTTT,TRBJ1-3,TRBV9,TRBD1,once
CASSPGTAREYF,TGTGCCAGCTCACCAGGGACAGCCAGGGAGTACTTC,TRBJ2-7,TRBV18,TRBD1,-
CASSPGTGVDYGYTF,TGTGCCAGCTCCCCTGGGACAGGGGTCGACTATGGCTACACCTTC,TRBJ1-2,TRBV18,TRBD1,-
CASSVAWGGQETQYF,TGTGCCAGCAGCGTAGCCTGGGGAGGCCAAGAGACCCAGTACTTC,TRBJ2-5,TRBV9,-,-
CASSSQGGFTEAFF,TGTGCCAGCAGTTCACAGGGGGGGTTCACTGAAGCTTTCTTT,TRBJ1-1,TRBV6-2/TRBV6-3,TRBD1,-
CASSEYRGIGNEQFF,TGTGCCAGCAGTGAATACAGGGGAATAGGCAATGAGCAGTTCTTC,TRBJ2-1,TRBV25-1,-,-
CAARPTDAVEKLFF,TGTGCCGCCCGACCGACAGACGCAGTTGAAAAACTGTTTTTT,TRBJ1-4,TRBV10-3,-,-
CASRLGNGGGSNQPQHF,TGTGCAAGTCGCCTCGGGAACGGGGGGGGAAGCAATCAGCCCCAGCATTTT,TRBJ1-5,TRBV12-2,-,once
CASSYSWAGGVEQYF,TGTGCCAGCAGTTACTCCTGGGCAGGGGGCGTCGAGCAGTACTTC,TRBJ2-7,TRBV6-5,TRBD1,-
CASSLASGSNYEQYF,TGTGCCAGCAGCTTGGCTAGCGGGAGTAATTACGAGCAGTACTTC,TRBJ2-7,TRBV7-2,TRBD2,-
CASSEGDRLSEKLFF,TGTGCCAGCAGTGAAGGGGACAGGCTTTCAGAAAAACTGTTTTTT,TRBJ1-4,TRBV2,TRBD1,-
CASSRTSGNGVSTDTQYF,TGTGCCAGCAGCCGGACTAGCGGGAATGGGGTTAGCACAGATACGCAGTATTTT,TRBJ2-3,TRBV9,TRBD2,once
CASSELPRGNTEAFF,TGCGCCAGCAGTGAGTTACCTAGGGGGAACACTGAAGCTTTCTTT,TRBJ1-1,TRBV10-2,-,few
CASSPPEQASGNTIYF,TGCGCCAGCAGCCCCCCCGAGCAGGCCTCTGGAAACACCATATATTTT,TRBJ1-3,TRBV5-1,-,-
CASSLSGNTEAFF,TGTGCCAGCAGCTTATCGGGGAACACTGAAGCTTTCTTT,TRBJ1-1,TRBV7-3,-,-
CASSYSRQGGYEQYF,TGTGCCAGCAGTTACTCTCGACAGGGAGGCTACGAGCAGTACTTC,TRBJ2-7,TRBV6-5,-,-
CASSLWGRGYTF,TGTGCCAGCAGCTTGTGGGGCCGGGGCTACACCTTC,TRBJ1-2,TRBV5-5,-,-
CASTSGQDYEQYF,TGTGCCAGTACCAGCGGACAGGACTACGAGCAGTACTTC,TRBJ2-7,TRBV19,TRBD1,-
CASSEPGDQPQHF,TGTGCCAGCAGTGAACCCGGGGATCAGCCCCAGCATTTT,TRBJ1-5,TRBV6-1,-,-
CAWSVGTVFNEKLFF,TGTGCCTGGAGTGTAGGGACAGTCTTTAATGAAAAACTGTTTTTT,TRBJ1-4,TRBV30,TRBD1,-
CASSPSTAGGNTIYF,TGTGCCAGCAGCCCCTCGACAGCCGGGGGAAACACCATATATTTT,TRBJ1-3,TRBV3-1/TRBV3-2,-,-